This TCR beta chain originates from a study of cytomegalovirus exposure and HLA in healthy donors. Turning to this clone: Antigen: not known.

This PCR relied on a set of 60 Vbeta primers and 13 Jbeta primers. Clones were sequenced by immunoSEQ multiplex PCR, and TCRdb holds only the in-frame ones, with some missing. The sample lists around 200,000 clones, around three quarters occurring once. The CDR3 contains 17 residues. Whole-study findings and limits: Confirmation was obtained in vitro that a few CMV-associated chains are specific for CMV antigens. In a later analysis, compared with equally common non-associated chains, HLA-associated beta chains were more expanded.

The sequence came from a woman in her twenties or thirties in good health and CMV-seropositive. The V and J genes are TRBV1 and TRBJ1-2; TRBD1 was called by the table and not checked on the DNA. TRBV1 is given as a pseudogene. Specimen: PBMCs. CDR3 in amino acids: CTSSQKGQGKANYGYTF. The CDR3 DNA is TGCACCAGCAGCCAAAAGGGACAGGGGAAAGCTAACTATGGCTACACCTTC.